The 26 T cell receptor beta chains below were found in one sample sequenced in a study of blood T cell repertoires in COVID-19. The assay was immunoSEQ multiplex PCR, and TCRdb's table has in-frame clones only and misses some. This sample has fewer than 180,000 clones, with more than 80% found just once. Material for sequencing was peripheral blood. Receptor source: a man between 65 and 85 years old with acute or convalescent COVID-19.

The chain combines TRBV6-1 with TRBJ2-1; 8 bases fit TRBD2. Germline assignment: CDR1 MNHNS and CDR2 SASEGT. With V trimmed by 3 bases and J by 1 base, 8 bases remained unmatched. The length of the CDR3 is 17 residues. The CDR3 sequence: CASSDPQPGGSYNEQFF. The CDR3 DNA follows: TGTGCCAGCAGTGATCCCCAACCGGGGGGGTCCTACAATGAGCAGTTCTTC.

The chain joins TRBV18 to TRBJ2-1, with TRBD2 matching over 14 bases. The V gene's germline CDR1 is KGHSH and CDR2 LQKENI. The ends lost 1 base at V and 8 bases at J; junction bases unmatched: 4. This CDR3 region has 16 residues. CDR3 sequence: CASSPRTSGRWDEQFF. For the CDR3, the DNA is TGTGCCAGCTCACCACGGACTAGCGGGAGGTGGGATGAGCAGTTCTTC.

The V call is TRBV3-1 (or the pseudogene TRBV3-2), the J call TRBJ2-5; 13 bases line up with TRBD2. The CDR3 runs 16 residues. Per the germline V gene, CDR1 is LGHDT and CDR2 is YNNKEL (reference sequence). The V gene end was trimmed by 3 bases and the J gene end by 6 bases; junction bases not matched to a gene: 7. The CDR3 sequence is CASSHKLAGGPKTQYF. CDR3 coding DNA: TGTGCCAGCAGCCACAAACTAGCGGGAGGGCCGAAGACCCAGTACTTC.

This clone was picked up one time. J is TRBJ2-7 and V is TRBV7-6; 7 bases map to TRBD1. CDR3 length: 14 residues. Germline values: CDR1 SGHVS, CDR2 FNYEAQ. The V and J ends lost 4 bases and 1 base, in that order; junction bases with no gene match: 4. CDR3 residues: CASSSGDSSYEQYF. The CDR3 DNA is TGTGCCAGCAGCTCCGGGGACAGTTCCTACGAGCAGTACTTC. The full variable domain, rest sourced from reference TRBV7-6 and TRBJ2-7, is GAGVSQSPRYKVTKRGQDVALRCDPISGHVSLYWYRQALGQGPEFLTYFNYEAQQDKSGLPNDRFSAERPEGSISTLTIQRTEQRDSAMYRCASSSGDSSYEQYFGPGTRLTVT.

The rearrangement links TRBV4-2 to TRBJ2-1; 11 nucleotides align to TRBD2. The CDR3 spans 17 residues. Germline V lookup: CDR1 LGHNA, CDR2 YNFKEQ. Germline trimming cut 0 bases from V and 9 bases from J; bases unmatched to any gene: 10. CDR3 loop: CASSQEVASGGRVEQFF. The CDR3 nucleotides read TGTGCCAGCAGCCAAGAAGTGGCTAGCGGGGGGCGGGTTGAGCAGTTCTTC.

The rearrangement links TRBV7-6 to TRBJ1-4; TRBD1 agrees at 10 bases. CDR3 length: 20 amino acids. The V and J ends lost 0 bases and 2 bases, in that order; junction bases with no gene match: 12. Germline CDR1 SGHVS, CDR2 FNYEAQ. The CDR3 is CASSLAPATGGGSTNEKLFF. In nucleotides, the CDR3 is TGTGCCAGCAGCTTAGCCCCCGCGACAGGGGGCGGGAGTACTAATGAAAAACTGTTTTTT.

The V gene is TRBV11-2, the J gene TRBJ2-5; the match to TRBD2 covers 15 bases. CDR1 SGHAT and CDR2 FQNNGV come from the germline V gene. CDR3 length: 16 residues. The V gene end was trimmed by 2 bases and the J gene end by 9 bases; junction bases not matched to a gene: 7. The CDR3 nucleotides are TGTGCCAGCAGCTTACTGCGGGGACTAGCGGGGGGCTCCCAGTACTTC. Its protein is CASSLLRGLAGGSQYF.

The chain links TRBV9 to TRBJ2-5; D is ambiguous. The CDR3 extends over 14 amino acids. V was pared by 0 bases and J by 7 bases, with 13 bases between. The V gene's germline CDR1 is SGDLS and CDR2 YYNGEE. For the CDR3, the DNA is TGTGCCAGCAGCGTAGGAGGCATGTTGGGGACCCAGTACTTC. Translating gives CASSVGGMLGTQYF.

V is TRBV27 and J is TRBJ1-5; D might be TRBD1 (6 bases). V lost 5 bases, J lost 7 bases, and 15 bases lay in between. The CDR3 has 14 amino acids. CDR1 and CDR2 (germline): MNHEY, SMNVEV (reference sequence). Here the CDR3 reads CASSDLGGDQPQHF. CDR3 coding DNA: TGTGCCAGCAGTGACCTAGGGGGAGACCAGCCCCAGCATTTT.

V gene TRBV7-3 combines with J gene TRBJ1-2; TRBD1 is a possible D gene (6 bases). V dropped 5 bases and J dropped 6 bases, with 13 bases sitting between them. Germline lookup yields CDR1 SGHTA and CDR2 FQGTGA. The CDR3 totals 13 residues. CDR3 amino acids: CASSPGQGNGYTF. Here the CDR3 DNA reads TGTGCCAGCAGCCCCGGGCAGGGGAATGGCTACACCTTC.

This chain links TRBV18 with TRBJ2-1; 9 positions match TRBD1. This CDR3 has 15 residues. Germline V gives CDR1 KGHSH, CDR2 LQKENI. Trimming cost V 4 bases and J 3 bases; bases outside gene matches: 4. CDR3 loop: CASSRTGADYNEQFF. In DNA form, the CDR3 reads TGTGCCAGCTCACGGACAGGGGCGGACTACAATGAGCAGTTCTTC. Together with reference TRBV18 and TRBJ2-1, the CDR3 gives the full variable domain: NAGVMQNPRHLVRRRGQEARLRCSPMKGHSHVYWYRQLPEEGLKFMVYLQKENIIDESGMPKERFSAEFPKEGPSILRIQQVVRGDSAAYFCASSRTGADYNEQFFGPGTRLTVL.

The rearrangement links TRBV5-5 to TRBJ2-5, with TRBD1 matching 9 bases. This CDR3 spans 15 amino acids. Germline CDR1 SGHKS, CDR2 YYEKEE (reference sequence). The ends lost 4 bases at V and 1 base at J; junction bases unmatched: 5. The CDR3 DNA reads TGTGCCAGCAGCGGGGGGACAGGGTTCCAAGAGACCCAGTACTTC. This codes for CASSGGTGFQETQYF.

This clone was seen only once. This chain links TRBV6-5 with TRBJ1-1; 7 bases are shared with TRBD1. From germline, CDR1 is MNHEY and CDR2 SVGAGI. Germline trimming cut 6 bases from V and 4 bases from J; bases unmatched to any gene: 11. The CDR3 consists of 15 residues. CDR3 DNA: TGTGCCAGCAGAACCGACAGGGCCCCGGGCACTGAAGCTTTCTTT. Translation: CASRTDRAPGTEAFF.

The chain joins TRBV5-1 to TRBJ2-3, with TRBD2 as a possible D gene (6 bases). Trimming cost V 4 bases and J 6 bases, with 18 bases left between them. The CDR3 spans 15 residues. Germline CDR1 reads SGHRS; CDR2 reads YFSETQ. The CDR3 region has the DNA TGCGCCAGCAGCCTCAGACTTCGGAGGGGCGATACGCAGTATTTT. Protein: CASSLRLRRGDTQYF.

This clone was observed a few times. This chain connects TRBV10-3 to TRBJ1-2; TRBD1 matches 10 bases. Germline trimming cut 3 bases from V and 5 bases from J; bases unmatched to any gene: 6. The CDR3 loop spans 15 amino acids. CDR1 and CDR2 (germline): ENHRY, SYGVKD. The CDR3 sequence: CAISEGTGAIYGYTF. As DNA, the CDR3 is TGTGCCATCAGTGAAGGGACAGGGGCAATTTATGGCTACACCTTC.

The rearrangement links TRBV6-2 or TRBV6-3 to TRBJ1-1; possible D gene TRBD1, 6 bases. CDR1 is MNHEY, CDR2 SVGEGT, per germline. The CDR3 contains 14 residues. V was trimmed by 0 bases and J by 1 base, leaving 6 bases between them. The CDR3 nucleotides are TGTGCCAGCAGTTACTCGGGGGCGAACACTGAAGCTTTCTTT. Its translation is CASSYSGANTEAFF.

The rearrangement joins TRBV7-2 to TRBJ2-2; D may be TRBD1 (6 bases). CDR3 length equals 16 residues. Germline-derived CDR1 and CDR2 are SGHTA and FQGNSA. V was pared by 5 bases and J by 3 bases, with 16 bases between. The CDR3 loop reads CASSKQTGLDTGELFF. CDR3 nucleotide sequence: TGTGCCAGCAGCAAGCAAACAGGGCTCGACACCGGGGAGCTGTTTTTT.

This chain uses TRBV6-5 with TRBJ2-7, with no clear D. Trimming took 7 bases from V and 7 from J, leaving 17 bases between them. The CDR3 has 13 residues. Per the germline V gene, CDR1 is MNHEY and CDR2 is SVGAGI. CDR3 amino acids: CASTRPGVIEQYF. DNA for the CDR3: TGTGCCAGCACAAGGCCAGGCGTGATAGAGCAGTACTTC.

The CDR3, as DNA: TGTGCCACGGAGGACGACACTGAAGCTTTCTTT. Encoded protein: CATEDDTEAFF. V is TRBV24-1 and J is TRBJ1-1, with D hard to call. Germline V CDR1 and CDR2: KGHDR, SFDVKD. The CDR3 totals 11 residues. With 10 bases removed from V and 3 bases from J, the gap between germline ends came to 8 bases.

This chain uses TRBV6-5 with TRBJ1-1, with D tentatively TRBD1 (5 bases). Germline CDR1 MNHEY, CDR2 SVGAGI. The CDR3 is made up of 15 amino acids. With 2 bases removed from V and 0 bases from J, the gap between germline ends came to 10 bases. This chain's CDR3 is CASSYRGGVNTEAFF. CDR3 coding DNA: TGTGCCAGCAGTTACCGGGGCGGGGTGAACACTGAAGCTTTCTTT.

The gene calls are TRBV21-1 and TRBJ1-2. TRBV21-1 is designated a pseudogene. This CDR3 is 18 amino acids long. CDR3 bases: TGTGCCAGCAGCAAAGGTGCGGTTGGAGGGCCTTTGGTCTATGGCTACACCTTC. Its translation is CASSKGAVGGPLVYGYTF.

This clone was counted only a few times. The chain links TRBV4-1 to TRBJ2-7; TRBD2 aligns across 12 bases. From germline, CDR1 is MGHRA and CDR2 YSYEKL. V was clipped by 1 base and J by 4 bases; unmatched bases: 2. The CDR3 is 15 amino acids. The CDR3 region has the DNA TGCGCCAGCAGCCAAGGACTAGCGGGGGTTTACGAGCAGTACTTC. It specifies CASSQGLAGVYEQYF.

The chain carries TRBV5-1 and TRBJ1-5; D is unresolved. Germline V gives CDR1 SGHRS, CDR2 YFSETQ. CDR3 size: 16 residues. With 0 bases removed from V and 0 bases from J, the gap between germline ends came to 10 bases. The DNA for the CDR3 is TGCGCCAGCAGCTTGGACGGGGAAATTAGCAATCAGCCCCAGCATTTT. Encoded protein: CASSLDGEISNQPQHF.

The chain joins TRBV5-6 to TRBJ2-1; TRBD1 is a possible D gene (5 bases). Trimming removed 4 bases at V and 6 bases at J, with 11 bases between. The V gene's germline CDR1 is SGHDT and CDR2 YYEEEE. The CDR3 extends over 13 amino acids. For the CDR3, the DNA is TGTGCCAGCAGCAGGGGTCTGCCCAATGAGCAGTTCTTC. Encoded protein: CASSRGLPNEQFF. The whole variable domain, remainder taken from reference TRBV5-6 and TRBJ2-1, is DAGVTQSPTHLIKTRGQQVTLRCSPKSGHDTVSWYQQALGQGPQFIFQYYEEEERQRGNFPDRFSGHQFPNYSSELNVNALLLGDSALYLCASSRGLPNEQFFGPGTRLTVL.

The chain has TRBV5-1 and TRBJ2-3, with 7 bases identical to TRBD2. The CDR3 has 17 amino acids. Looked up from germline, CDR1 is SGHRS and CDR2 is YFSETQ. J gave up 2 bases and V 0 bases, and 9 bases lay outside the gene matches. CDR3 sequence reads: CASSLAVSLADTDTQYF. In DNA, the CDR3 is TGCGCCAGCAGCTTGGCCGTCAGTCTAGCGGACACAGATACGCAGTATTTT.

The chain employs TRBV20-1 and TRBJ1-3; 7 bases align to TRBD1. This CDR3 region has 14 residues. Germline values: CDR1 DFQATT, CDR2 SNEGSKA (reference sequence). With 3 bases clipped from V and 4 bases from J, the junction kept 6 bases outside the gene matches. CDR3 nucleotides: TGCAGTGCTAGTAGGGGGACAGCCGGAAACACCATATATTTT. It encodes CSASRGTAGNTIYF.